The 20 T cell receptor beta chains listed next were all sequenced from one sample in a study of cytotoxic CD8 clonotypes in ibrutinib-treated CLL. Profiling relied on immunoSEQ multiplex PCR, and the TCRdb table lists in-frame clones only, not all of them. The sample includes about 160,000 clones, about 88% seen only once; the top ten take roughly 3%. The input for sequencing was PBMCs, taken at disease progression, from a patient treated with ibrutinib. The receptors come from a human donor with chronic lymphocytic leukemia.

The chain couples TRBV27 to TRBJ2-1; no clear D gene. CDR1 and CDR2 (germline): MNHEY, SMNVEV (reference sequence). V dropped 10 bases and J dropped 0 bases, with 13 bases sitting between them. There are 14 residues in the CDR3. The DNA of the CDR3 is TGTGCCACAACCGGGCTCAGCTCCTACAATGAGCAGTTCTTC. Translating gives CATTGLSSYNEQFF.

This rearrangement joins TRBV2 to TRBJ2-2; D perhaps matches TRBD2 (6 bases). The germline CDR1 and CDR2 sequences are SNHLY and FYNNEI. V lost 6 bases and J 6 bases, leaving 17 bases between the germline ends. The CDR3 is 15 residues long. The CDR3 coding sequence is TGTGCCAGCAGCCCCCAAGCGGGTGTTGCCGGGGAGCTGTTTTTT. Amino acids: CASSPQAGVAGELFF.

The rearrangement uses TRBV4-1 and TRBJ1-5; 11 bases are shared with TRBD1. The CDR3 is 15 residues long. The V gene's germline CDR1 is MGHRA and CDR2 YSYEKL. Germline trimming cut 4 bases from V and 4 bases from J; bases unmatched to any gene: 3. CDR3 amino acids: CASSPGDRGNQPQHF. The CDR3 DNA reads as TGCGCCAGCAGCCCTGGGGACAGGGGGAATCAGCCCCAGCATTTT.

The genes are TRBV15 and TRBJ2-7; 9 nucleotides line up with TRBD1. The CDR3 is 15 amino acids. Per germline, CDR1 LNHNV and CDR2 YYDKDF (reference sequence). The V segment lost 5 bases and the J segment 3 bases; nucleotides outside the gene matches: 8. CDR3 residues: CATSGGQGTFYEQYF. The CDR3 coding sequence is TGTGCCACCAGCGGCGGACAGGGGACCTTCTACGAGCAGTACTTC. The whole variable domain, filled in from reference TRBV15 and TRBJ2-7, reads DAMVIQNPRYQVTQFGKPVTLSCSQTLNHNVMYWYQQKSSQAPKLLFHYYDKDFNNEADTPDNFQSRRPNTSFCFLDIRSPGLGDTAMYLCATSGGQGTFYEQYFGPGTRLTVT.

CDR3 in DNA: TGCGCCAGCAGCCAAGATACGAGGGGGCTGGGCGGCTACACCTTC. It translates to CASSQDTRGLGGYTF. J is TRBJ1-2 and V is TRBV4-3; 7 bases are shared with TRBD1. V lost 0 bases and J lost 8; bases outside the gene matches: 9. This CDR3 has 15 residues. CDR1 is LGHNA and CDR2 is YSLEER in the germline V gene.

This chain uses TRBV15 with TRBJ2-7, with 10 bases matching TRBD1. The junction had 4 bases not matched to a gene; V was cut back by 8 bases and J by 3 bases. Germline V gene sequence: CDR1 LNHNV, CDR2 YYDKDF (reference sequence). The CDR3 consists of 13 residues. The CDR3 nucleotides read TGTGCCACCTCGGGACAGGGGAGCTACGAGCAGTACTTC. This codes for CATSGQGSYEQYF.

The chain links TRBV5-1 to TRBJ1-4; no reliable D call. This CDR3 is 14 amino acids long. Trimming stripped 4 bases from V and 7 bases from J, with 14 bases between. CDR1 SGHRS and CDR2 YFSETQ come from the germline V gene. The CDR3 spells CASSPVGPGEKLFF. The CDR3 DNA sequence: TGCGCCAGCAGCCCCGTGGGTCCGGGTGAAAAACTGTTTTTT.

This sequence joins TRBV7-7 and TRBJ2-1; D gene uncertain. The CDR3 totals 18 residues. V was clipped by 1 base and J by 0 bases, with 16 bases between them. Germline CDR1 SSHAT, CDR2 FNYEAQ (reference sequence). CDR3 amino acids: CASSLGPPDPSSYNEQFF. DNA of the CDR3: TGTGCCAGCAGCTTAGGGCCGCCGGACCCGAGCTCCTACAATGAGCAGTTCTTC.

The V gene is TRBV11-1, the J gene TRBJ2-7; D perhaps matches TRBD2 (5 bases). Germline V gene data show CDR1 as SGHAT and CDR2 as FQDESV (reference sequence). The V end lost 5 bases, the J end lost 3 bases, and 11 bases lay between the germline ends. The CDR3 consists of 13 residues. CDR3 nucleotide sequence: TGTGCCAGCAGCAAGCGGACGGACTACGAGCAGTACTTC. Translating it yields CASSKRTDYEQYF. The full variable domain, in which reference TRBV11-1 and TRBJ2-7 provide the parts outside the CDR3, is EAEVAQSPRYKITEKSQAVAFWCDPISGHATLYWYRQILGQGPELLVQFQDESVVDDSQLPKDRFSAERLKGVDSTLKIQPAELGDSAMYLCASSKRTDYEQYFGPGTRLTVT.

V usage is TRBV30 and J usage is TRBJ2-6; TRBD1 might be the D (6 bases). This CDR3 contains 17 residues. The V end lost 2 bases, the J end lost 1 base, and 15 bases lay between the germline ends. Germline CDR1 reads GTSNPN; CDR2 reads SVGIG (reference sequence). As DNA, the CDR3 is TGTGCCTGGAGTCGGGGACGAACAGGGTCTGGGGCCAACGTCCTGACTTTC. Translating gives CAWSRGRTGSGANVLTF.

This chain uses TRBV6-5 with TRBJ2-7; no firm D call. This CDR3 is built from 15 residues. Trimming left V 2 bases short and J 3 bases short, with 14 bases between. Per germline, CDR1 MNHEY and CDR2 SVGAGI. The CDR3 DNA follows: TGTGCCAGCAGTTACGAGGACCGCTCAAACTACGAGCAGTACTTC. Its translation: CASSYEDRSNYEQYF.

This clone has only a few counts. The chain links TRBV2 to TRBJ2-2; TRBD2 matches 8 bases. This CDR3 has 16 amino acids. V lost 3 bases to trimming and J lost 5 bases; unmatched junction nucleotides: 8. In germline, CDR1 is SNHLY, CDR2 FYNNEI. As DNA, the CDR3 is TGTGCCAGCAGTGAGCGGCGGGGGGCGACGACCGGGGAGCTGTTTTTT. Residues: CASSERRGATTGELFF.

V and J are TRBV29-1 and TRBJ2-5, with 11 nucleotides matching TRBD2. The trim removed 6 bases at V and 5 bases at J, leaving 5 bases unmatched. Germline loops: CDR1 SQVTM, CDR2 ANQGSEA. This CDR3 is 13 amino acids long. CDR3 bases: TGCAGCGTCCAACTAGCGGGAGCGGAGACCCAGTACTTC. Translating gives CSVQLAGAETQYF.

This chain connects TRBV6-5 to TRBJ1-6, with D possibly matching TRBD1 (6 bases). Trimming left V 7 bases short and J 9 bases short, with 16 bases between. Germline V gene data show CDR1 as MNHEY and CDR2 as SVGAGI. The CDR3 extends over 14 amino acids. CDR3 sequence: CASKITGSGSPLHF. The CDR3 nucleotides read TGTGCCAGCAAAATCACAGGGTCGGGTTCACCCCTCCACTTT.

CDR3 DNA sequence: TGCGCCAGCAGCTTGGATCCCACTTACTACGAGCAGTACTTC. Translation gives CASSLDPTYYEQYF. The chain employs TRBV5-1 and TRBJ2-7, with no clear D. Germline-derived CDR1 and CDR2 are SGHRS and YFSETQ. Trimming took 0 bases from V and 3 from J, leaving 10 bases between them. The CDR3 consists of 14 residues.

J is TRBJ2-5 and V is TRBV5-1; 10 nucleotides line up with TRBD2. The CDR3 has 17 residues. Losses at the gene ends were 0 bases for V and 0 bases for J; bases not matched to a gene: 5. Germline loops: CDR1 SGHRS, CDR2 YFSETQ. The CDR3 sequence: CASSLVLAGEYQETQYF. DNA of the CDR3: TGCGCCAGCAGCTTGGTCCTAGCGGGAGAGTACCAAGAGACCCAGTACTTC.

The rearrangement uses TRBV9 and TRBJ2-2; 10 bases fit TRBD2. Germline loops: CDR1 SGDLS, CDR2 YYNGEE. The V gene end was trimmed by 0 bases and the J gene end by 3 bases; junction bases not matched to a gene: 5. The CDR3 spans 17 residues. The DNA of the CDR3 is TGTGCCAGCAGCGTAGCCGGGCTAGCGGGAGACACCGGGGAGCTGTTTTTT. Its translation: CASSVAGLAGDTGELFF.

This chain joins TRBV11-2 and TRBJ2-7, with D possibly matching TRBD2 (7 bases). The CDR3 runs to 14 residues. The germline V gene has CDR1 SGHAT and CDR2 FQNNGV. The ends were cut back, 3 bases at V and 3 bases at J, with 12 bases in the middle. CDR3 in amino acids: CASSFGGQFYEQYF. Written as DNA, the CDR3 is TGTGCCAGCAGCTTCGGGGGGCAATTCTACGAGCAGTACTTC.

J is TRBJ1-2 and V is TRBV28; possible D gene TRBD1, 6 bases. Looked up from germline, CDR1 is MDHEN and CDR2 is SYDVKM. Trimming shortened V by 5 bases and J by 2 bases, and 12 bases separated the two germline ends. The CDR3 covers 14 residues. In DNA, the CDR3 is TGTGCCAGCAGTCGTTCCACAGGGAACTATGGCTACACCTTC. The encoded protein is CASSRSTGNYGYTF.

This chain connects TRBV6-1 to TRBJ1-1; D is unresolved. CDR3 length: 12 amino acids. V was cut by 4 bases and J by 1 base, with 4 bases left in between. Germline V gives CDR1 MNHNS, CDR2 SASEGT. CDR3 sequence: CASSGGNTEAFF. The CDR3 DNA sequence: TGTGCCAGCAGTGGGGGGAACACTGAAGCTTTCTTT.